This T cell receptor (beta chain) was retrieved from a study of blood T cell repertoires in COVID-19. For the study at large: PBMCs, B-cell-depleted T cells, or T cells were the source of the cDNA or gDNA that made up the material.

Authors' analysis steps: From reference gene primer amplification, estimates of nucleated cell counts were derived. Assay: immunoSEQ multiplex PCR; the TCRdb copy retains only in-frame clones and omits some. That table is the source of V, J and clone size, and D and trimming were worked out from the DNA. Among 250,000 to 300,000 clones listed, under 90% were seen once. This receptor was obtained from a woman aged 40 to 50 who had recovered from COVID-19. Material: peripheral blood.

The CDR3 reads CASSYWRERIYEQYF. Here the CDR3 DNA reads TGTGCCAGCAGTTATTGGCGGGAGCGGATCTACGAGCAGTACTTC. The chain recombines TRBV6-2 or TRBV6-3 with TRBJ2-7, with 7 bases fitting TRBD2. This CDR3 region has 15 residues. Trimming removed 3 bases from V and 3 bases from J; junction bases left unmatched: 8. Germline assignment: CDR1 MNHEY and CDR2 SVGEGT.